The clone carrying this T cell receptor beta chain occurred a few times. The data were obtained in a study of T-cell reconstitution after alpha-beta-depleted transplantation in children. V shed 5 bases, J shed 4 bases, and the junction held 6 bases outside the gene matches. This CDR3 comprises 14 residues. Germline-derived CDR1 and CDR2 are DFQATT and SNEGSKA (reference sequence). Preparation of the TCRbeta library was carried out with unique molecular identifiers. TCRdb fed the PCR reads into MiXCR, producing one record per CDR3 protein. The profile covers 450,000 to 600,000 distinct CDR3 sequences, with 18% appearing a single time and 3.3% taken by the ten largest.

The receptor was derived from a human donor who donated a stem cell graft to a child with acute lymphoblastic leukemia. This chain links TRBV20-1 with TRBJ1-5; 9 bases align to TRBD1. The specimen was PBMCs from the stem cell graft donor, collected from the stem cell graft. The CDR3 bases are TGCAGTGCTTGGACAGGGGTTCTTAATCAGCCCCAGCATTTT. Its translation: CSAWTGVLNQPQHF.